This section outlines one T cell receptor beta chain sequence together with its context. Antigen: not known. Donors included only healthy HIV-negative adults lacking recent acute infections or vaccinations. The split of CD4+ cells yielded CD45RA+ naive and CD45RA-negative memory subsets. The sample originates from a study of shared clonotypes between healthy human individuals. Study-level information: Serving as donors were a couple of women and a few men, whose ages spanned 18 to 49.

The CDR3 is 14 residues long. Trimming took off 2 bases at V and 0 bases at J, with 7 bases between the two ends. Germline loops: CDR1 MDHEN, CDR2 SYDVKM. The table came from immunoSEQ multiplex PCR; TCRdb's copy has only in-frame clones and leaves some out. Of hundreds of thousands of clones listed, around 97% were seen once; the top ten hold about 0.057%. Study-level points and caveats: Naive subsets typically showed greater estimated richness than memory subsets.

The receptor comes from a woman in her thirties in good health. V gene TRBV28 combines with J gene TRBJ1-1; D remains ambiguous. The sample was naive CD4+ T cells sorted from blood. Subset in this sample: CD45RA+ positively selected. This CDR3 is CASSLPHMNTEAFF. In DNA, the CDR3 is TGTGCCAGCAGTTTACCGCACATGAACACTGAAGCTTTCTTT.